This T cell receptor (beta chain) was obtained from a study of blood T cell repertoires in COVID-19. Across the study: The study drew acute and convalescent COVID-19 samples from the United States, Italy and Spain. The cDNA or gDNA used as material had been derived from T cells, B-cell-depleted T cells, or PBMCs.

Germline lookup yields CDR1 KGHSH and CDR2 LQKENI. J gave up 5 bases and V 1 base, and 4 bases lay outside the gene matches. This CDR3 spans 15 amino acids. Clones were read by immunoSEQ multiplex PCR, and TCRdb kept only the in-frame ones, dropping some. The table shows around 190,000 clones, with around 83% occurring only once. The sample consisted of peripheral blood. This rearrangement joins TRBV18 to TRBJ1-3; 8 bases are a match to TRBD1. This clonotype was sampled from a woman of 80 years or more with acute or convalescent COVID-19. The CDR3 here is CASSPLTGGRNTIYF. The DNA for the CDR3 is TGTGCCAGCTCACCACTTACAGGGGGTCGAAACACCATATATTTT.